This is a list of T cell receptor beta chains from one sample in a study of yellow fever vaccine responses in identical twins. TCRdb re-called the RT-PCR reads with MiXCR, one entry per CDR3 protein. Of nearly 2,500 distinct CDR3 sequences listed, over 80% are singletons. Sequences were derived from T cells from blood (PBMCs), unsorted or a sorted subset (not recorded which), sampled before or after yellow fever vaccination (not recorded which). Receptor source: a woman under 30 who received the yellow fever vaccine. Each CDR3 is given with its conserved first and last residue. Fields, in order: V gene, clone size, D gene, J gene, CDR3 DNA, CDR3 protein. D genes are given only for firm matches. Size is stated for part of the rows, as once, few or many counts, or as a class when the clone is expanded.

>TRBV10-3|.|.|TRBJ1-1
TGTGCCATCAGTGTAGGTTCGGACAGTCCCTGGGACACTGAAGCTTTCTTT
CAISVGSDSPWDTEAFF
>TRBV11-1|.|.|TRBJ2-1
TGTGCGGAGGGGGAGTGGGGGGCTACCTACAATGAGCAGTTCTTC
CAEGEWGATYNEQFF
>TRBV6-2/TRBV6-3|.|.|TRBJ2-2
TGTGCCAGCAGTTACGGTGACTTACCTTTATTGGGGGAGCTGTTTTTT
CASSYGDLPLLGELFF
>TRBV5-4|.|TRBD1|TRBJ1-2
TGTGCCAGCAGCTTGATGGTCACAGGGGGCGCGAATGGCTACACCTTC
CASSLMVTGGANGYTF
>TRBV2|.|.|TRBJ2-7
TGTGCCAGCACCGTGTGGACAGACGGGCGGTACGAGCAGTACTTC
CASTVWTDGRYEQYF
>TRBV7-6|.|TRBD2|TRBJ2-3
TGTGCCAGCAGCAAAGAATGGCCCGGACTAGCGGGGGGCGCAGATACGCAGTATTTT
CASSKEWPGLAGGADTQYF
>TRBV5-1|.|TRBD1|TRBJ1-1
TGCGCCAGCAGCTTGGACCAGGGGGGTGGCACTGAAGCTTTCTTT
CASSLDQGGGTEAFF
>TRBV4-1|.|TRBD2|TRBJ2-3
TGCGCCAGCAGCCTAGATAATGGTAGCGGGGGAACGCAGTATTTT
CASSLDNGSGGTQYF
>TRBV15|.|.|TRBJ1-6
TGTGCCACCAGCCGCGGAAGCTCCTATAATTCACCCCTCCACTTT
CATSRGSSYNSPLHF
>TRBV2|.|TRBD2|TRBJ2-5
TGTGCCAGCATCGGCGGGAGGGTAGGGGAGACCCAGTACTTC
CASIGGRVGETQYF
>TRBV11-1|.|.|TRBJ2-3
TGTGCCAGCAGCTTACGACGGGATAGAGATACGCAGTATTTT
CASSLRRDRDTQYF
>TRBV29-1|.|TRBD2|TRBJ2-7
TGCAGCGTTGAACTCGGGGCGGGAGGCTCCTACGAGCAGTACTTC
CSVELGAGGSYEQYF
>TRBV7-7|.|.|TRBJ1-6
TGTGCCAGCAGCTTAGGGACAGCTAATTCACCCCTCCACTTT
CASSLGTANSPLHF
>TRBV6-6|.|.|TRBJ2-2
TGTGCCAGCAGAGAACAGGGTCTGAACACCGGGGAGCTGTTTTTT
CASREQGLNTGELFF
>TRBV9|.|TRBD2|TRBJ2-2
TGTGCCAGCAGTATAGCGGGAGTTGGCGGGGAGCTGTTTTTT
CASSIAGVGGELFF
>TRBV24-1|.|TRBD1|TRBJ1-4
TGTGCCCCCAGTGATGGGACAGGGGGGGAAAAACTGTTTTTT
CAPSDGTGGEKLFF
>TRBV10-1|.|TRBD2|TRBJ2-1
TGCGCCAGCAGTCTAGCGGGGGGAGTTCCCTCGGAGCAGTTCTTC
CASSLAGGVPSEQFF
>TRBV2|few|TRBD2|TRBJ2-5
TGTGCCAGCAGTGGGACTAGCGGAATTCAAGAGACCCAGTACTTC
CASSGTSGIQETQYF
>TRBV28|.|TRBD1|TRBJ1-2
TGTGCCAGCAGTCCCCGGGACAGGGTGGGCTATGGCTACACCTTC
CASSPRDRVGYGYTF
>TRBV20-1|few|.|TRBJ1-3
TGCAGTGCTAGAAGAGAGACTGGAAACACCATATATTTT
CSARRETGNTIYF
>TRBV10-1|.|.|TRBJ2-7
TGCGCCAGCAGTGAGCTAAGCTCCTACGAGCAGTACTTC
CASSELSSYEQYF
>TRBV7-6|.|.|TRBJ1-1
TGTGCCAGCAGCTTAGAACCCAACACTGAAGCTTTCTTT
CASSLEPNTEAFF
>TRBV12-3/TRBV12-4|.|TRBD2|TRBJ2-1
TGTGCCAGCACTAGCGGGGGAGCAAATGAGCAGTTCTTC
CASTSGGANEQFF
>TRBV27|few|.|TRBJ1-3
TGCACCAGCAGTTTATTCTTTCGTCGGAGGAGTGAAAACACCATATATTTT
CTSSLFFRRRSENTIYF
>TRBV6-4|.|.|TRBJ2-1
TGTGCCAGCAGTGACTCCGGACAGAGCTCCTACAATGAGCAGTTCTTC
CASSDSGQSSYNEQFF
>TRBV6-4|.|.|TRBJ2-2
TGTGCCAGCAGTGACCACCCGACACACCCCGGGGAGCTGTTTTTT
CASSDHPTHPGELFF
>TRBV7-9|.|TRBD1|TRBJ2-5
TGTGCCAGCAGCCCGGACAGGCTAACGCAAGAGACCCAGTACTTC
CASSPDRLTQETQYF
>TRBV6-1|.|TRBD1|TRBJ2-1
TGTGCCAGCAGTGAAGAAGGGACAGGAGTCAATGAGCAGTTCTTC
CASSEEGTGVNEQFF
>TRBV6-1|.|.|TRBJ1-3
TGTGCCAGTGGGGGGAGAACCTCTGGAAACACCATATATTTT
CASGGRTSGNTIYF
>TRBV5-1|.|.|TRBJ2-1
TGCGCCAGCAGCTTGGATTTTGTAGCCCCCCTTTTGGTGGGGTACAATGAGCAGTTCTTC
CASSLDFVAPLLVGYNEQFF
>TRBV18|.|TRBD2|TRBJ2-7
TGTGCCAGCTCACCAGTAGTCGCGGGAGGGACCTACGAGCAGTACTTC
CASSPVVAGGTYEQYF
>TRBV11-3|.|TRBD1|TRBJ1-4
TGTGCCAGCAGCTTCTCGACAGGGGGCGAAAAACTGTTTTTT
CASSFSTGGEKLFF
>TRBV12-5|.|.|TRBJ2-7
TGTGCTAGTGGTTTGGTATCGAAAGGGGTTTCCAATTCGGATTCCTACGAGCAGTACTTC
CASGLVSKGVSNSDSYEQYF
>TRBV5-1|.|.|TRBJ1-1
TGCGCCAGCAGCTTGTGGGGGGCATATGAAGCTTTCTTT
CASSLWGAYEAFF
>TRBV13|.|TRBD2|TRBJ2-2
TGTGCCAGCCAGCGGGAGGGGGGCACCGGGGAGCTGTTTTTT
CASQREGGTGELFF
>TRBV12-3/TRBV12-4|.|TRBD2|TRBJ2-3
TGTGCCAGCAGTTTGACACTAGCGGGAACAGATACGCAGTATTTT
CASSLTLAGTDTQYF
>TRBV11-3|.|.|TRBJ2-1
TGTGCCAGCAGCCCGTTAGTCATCAGCCGGACGGACAATGAGCAGTTCTTC
CASSPLVISRTDNEQFF